This paragraph reports one T cell receptor (beta chain). Its target is unknown. This sample was taken from a study of cytomegalovirus exposure and HLA in healthy donors. Study details: In terms of ancestry, the Caucasian-associated cluster contained roughly four fifths of the roughly 400 genotyped donors.

The PCR made use of 60 Vbeta and 13 Jbeta primers. The data were produced by immunoSEQ multiplex PCR, yet TCRdb's version contains in-frame clones alone and is incomplete. The data hold over 100,000 clones, with 60% to 80% observed a single time. Points from the study as a whole: Previous analysis showed most TCR beta V segments were productive about 87% or about 30% of the time. Among CMV-associated TCR beta chains, most appeared HLA-restricted in a later analysis.

Trimming took 5 bases from V and 2 from J; bases not matched to a gene: 6. The CDR3 contains 14 residues. The germline V gene has CDR1 SEHNR and CDR2 FQNEAQ (reference sequence). This sequence joins TRBV7-9 and TRBJ2-7; TRBD1 aligns across 7 bases. What was sequenced was PBMCs. The receptor was isolated from a male donor in good health and CMV-seronegative. The chain's CDR3 is CASSDRDRPYEQYF. CDR3 sequence (DNA): TGTGCCAGCAGCGACCGGGACAGACCCTACGAGCAGTACTTC.